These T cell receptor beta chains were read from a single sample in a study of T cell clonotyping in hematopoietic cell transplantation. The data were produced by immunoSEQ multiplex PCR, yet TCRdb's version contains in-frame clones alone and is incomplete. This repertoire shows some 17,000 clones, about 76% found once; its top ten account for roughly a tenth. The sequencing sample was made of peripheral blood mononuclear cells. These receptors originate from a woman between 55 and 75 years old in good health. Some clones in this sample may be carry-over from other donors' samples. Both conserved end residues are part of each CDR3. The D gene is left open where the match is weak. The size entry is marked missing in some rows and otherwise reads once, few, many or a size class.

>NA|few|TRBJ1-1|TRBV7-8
CASSLGDRAFF
TGTGCCAGCAGCCTGGGGGACCGAGCTTTCTTT
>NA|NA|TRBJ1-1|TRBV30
CAWRKDRLGAEAFF
TGTGCCTGGAGGAAGGACAGATTAGGCGCTGAAGCTTTCTTT
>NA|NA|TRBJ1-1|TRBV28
CASSPPTGMNTEAFF
TGTGCCAGCAGTCCCCCGACGGGCATGAACACTGAAGCTTTCTTT
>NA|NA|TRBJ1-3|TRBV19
CASSKGDRASGNTIYF
TGTGCCAGTAGTAAAGGGGACCGCGCGTCTGGAAACACCATATATTTT
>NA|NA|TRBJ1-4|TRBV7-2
CASSFRFGEKLFF
TGTGCCAGCAGCTTCCGATTCGGGGAAAAACTGTTTTTT
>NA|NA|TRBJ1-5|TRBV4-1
CASSQEGVQPQHF
TGCGCCAGCAGCCAAGAAGGGGTCCAGCCCCAGCATTTT
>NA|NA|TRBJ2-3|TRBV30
CAWGRLSTDTQYF
TGTGCCTGGGGGAGACTGAGCACAGATACGCAGTATTTT
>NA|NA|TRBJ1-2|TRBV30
CAWSVGGGYTF
TGTGCCTGGAGTGTCGGGGGAGGCTACACCTTC
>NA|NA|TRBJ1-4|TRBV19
CASSISPPRTTNEKLFF
TGTGCCAGTAGTATATCACCCCCCCGGACCACTAATGAAAAACTGTTTTTT
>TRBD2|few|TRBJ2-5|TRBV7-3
CASSPRGGTETQYF
TGTGCCAGCAGCCCCCGCGGGGGGACGGAGACCCAGTACTTC
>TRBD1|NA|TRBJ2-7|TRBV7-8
CASSFPRNRGTSYEQYF
TGTGCCAGCAGCTTCCCCCGTAACAGGGGCACATCCTACGAGCAGTACTTC
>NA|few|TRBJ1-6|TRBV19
CASSIGAGTKDSPLHF
TGTGCCAGTAGTATTGGTGCTGGGACAAAGGATTCACCCCTCCACTTT
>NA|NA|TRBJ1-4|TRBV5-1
CASSLSPTNEKLFF
TGCGCCAGCAGCTTGTCGCCAACTAATGAAAAACTGTTTTTT
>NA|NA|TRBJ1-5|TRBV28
CASSFPGPQHF
TGTGCCAGCAGTTTCCCGGGGCCCCAGCATTTT
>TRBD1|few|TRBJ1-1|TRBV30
CAWSVQGLMNTEAFF
TGTGCCTGGAGTGTACAGGGGCTGATGAACACTGAAGCTTTCTTT
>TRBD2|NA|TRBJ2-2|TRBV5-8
CASSAGLEAGELFF
TGTGCCAGCAGCGCGGGACTAGAAGCCGGGGAGCTGTTTTTT
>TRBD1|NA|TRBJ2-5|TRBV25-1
CASSGRDSETQYF
TGTGCCAGCAGTGGCCGGGACAGTGAGACCCAGTACTTC
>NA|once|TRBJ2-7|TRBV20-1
CSARESYEQYF
TGCAGTGCTAGAGAGAGTTACGAGCAGTACTTC
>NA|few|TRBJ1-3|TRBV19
CASSSWGVTGNTIYF
TGTGCCAGTAGTTCCTGGGGGGTAACTGGAAACACCATATATTTT
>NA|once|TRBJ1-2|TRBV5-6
CASSSRGSYGYTF
TGTGCCAGCAGCTCCAGGGGATCCTATGGCTACACCTTC
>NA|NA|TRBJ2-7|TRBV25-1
CASRGRVEQYF
TGTGCCAGCAGAGGGCGGGTCGAGCAGTACTTC
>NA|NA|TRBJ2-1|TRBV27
CASTMGGGAEQFF
TGTGCCAGCACCATGGGCGGCGGGGCAGAGCAGTTCTTC
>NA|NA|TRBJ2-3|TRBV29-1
CSAEGSGATDTQYF
TGCAGCGCTGAGGGTTCCGGTGCCACAGATACGCAGTATTTT
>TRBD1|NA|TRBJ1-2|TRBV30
CAWSGTGAGYTF
TGTGCCTGGTCCGGGACAGGGGCTGGCTACACCTTC
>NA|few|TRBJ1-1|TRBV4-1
CASSQDISIGTEAFF
TGCGCCAGCAGCCAAGATATTTCGATAGGCACTGAAGCTTTCTTT
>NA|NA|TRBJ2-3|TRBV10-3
CAISESPSSVFSDTQYF
TGTGCCATCAGTGAGTCCCCCAGTTCCGTTTTCTCGGATACGCAGTATTTT
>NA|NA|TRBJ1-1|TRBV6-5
CASSWTLSVAEAFF
TGTGCCAGCAGTTGGACCTTGAGTGTAGCCGAAGCTTTCTTT
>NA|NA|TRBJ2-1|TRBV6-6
CASFRRRQLHNEQFF
TGTGCCAGCTTTCGCCGGCGACAGCTTCACAATGAGCAGTTCTTC
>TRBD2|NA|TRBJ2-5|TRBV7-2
CASSLGSRGATRQTQYF
TGTGCCAGCAGCTTAGGATCGCGGGGGGCAACGAGACAGACCCAGTACTTC
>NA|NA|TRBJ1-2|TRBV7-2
CASSLDRGYGYTF
TGTGCCAGCAGCTTAGATAGAGGGTACGGCTACACCTTC
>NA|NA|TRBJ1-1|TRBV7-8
CASSLAPRGEAFF
TGTGCCAGCAGCTTAGCCCCAAGGGGTGAAGCTTTCTTT
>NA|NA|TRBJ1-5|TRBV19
CASSRTDSNQPQHF
TGTGCCAGTAGCCGTACAGATAGCAATCAGCCCCAGCATTTT
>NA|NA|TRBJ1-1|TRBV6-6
CASSPQGYTEAFF
TGTGCCAGCAGTCCACAGGGTTACACTGAAGCTTTCTTT
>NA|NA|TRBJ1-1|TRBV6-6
CASSYPRRNTEAFF
TGTGCCAGCAGTTACCCGCGCAGGAACACTGAAGCTTTCTTT
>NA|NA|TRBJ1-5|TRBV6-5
CASSIDMFNQPQHF
TGTGCCAGCAGTATTGACATGTTCAATCAGCCCCAGCATTTT
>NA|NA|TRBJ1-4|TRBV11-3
CATPFGGKLFF
TGTGCCACCCCATTTGGGGGCAAACTGTTTTTT
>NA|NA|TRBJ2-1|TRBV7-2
CASSLGVSSYNEQFF
TGTGCCAGCAGCTTAGGGGTTAGCTCCTACAATGAGCAGTTCTTC
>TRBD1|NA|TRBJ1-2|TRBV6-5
CASSYYSGTGGYGYTF
TGTGCCAGCAGTTACTATTCAGGGACAGGGGGCTATGGCTACACCTTC
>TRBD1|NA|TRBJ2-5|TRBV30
CAWRVTGGTQYF
TGTGCCTGGAGAGTGACAGGGGGGACCCAGTACTTC
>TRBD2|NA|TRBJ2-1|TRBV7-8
CASSLGPGGGNEQFF
TGTGCCAGCAGCTTAGGACCGGGGGGAGGCAATGAGCAGTTCTTC
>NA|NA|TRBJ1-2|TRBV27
CASSLRPQRDYGYTF
TGTGCCAGCAGCCTGAGACCCCAGCGGGACTATGGCTACACCTTC
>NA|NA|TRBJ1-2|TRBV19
CASSSGTDLMYGYTF
TGTGCCAGTAGTTCCGGGACGGACCTTATGTATGGCTACACCTTC
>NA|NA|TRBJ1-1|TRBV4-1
CASSHPQGRSTEAFF
TGCGCCAGCAGCCATCCGCAAGGTCGAAGCACTGAAGCTTTCTTT
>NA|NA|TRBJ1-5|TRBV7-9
CASSPRGSGSNQPQHF
TGTGCCAGCAGCCCTCGAGGGTCGGGGAGCAATCAGCCCCAGCATTTT
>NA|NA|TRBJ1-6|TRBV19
CASSSVGVNSPLHF
TGTGCCAGCTCCTCGGTAGGGGTTAATTCACCCCTCCACTTT
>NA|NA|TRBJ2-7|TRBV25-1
CASSVSGAAYEQYF
TGTGCCAGCAGTGTTAGCGGAGCAGCCTACGAGCAGTACTTC
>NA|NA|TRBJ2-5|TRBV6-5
CASSYGGGETQYF
TGTGCCAGCAGTTACGGGGGAGGAGAGACCCAGTACTTC
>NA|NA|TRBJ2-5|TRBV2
CASREAGYGETQYF
TGTGCCAGCAGAGAGGCGGGGTACGGGGAGACCCAGTACTTC
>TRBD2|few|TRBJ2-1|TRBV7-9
CASRPYLRGGQFYNEQFF
TGTGCCAGCAGGCCTTACCTCCGGGGGGGCCAATTCTACAATGAGCAGTTCTTC
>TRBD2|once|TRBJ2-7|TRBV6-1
CASSEVLAGGPYEQYF
TGTGCCAGCAGTGAAGTACTAGCGGGGGGGCCCTACGAGCAGTACTTC